Presented here are 30 T cell receptor beta chains from one specimen sequenced in a study of cytomegalovirus exposure and HLA in healthy donors. Method: immunoSEQ multiplex PCR; TCRdb's copy keeps in-frame clones and lacks some. The sample has approximately 170,000 clones; 75% to 95% are singletons. The source material was PBMCs. These receptors all stem from a woman in her late teens or twenties in good health and CMV-seropositive.

This chain uses TRBV5-8 with TRBJ2-7; 7 bases agree with TRBD2. Losses at the gene ends were 5 bases for V and 6 bases for J; bases not matched to a gene: 8. In germline, CDR1 is SGHTS, CDR2 YDEGEE. CDR3 size: 13 residues. CDR3 protein: CASRRFGGSEQYF. Here the CDR3 DNA reads TGTGCCAGCAGGAGATTTGGCGGGAGCGAGCAGTACTTC.

This clone was picked up one time. The chain is built from TRBV18 and TRBJ2-3; a possible D gene is TRBD1 (6 bases). V gave up 3 bases and J gave up 0 bases, with 16 bases separating them. Per germline, CDR1 KGHSH and CDR2 LQKENI. The CDR3 runs 17 residues. This CDR3 reads CASSPTTQGPSTDTQYF. In DNA form, the CDR3 reads TGTGCCAGCTCACCGACAACACAGGGACCTAGCACAGATACGCAGTATTTT. The variable domain in full, completed from reference TRBV18 and TRBJ2-3, reads NAGVMQNPRHLVRRRGQEARLRCSPMKGHSHVYWYRQLPEEGLKFMVYLQKENIIDESGMPKERFSAEFPKEGPSILRIQQVVRGDSAAYFCASSPTTQGPSTDTQYFGPGTRLTVL.

The V call is TRBV2, the J call TRBJ2-7; 8 bases line up with TRBD2. Germline V gives CDR1 SNHLY, CDR2 FYNNEI. This CDR3 has 15 residues. Trimming at V came to 6 bases and at J to 0 bases, leaving 7 bases not matched to a gene. The CDR3: CASSIGLAGSYEQYF. CDR3 coding DNA: TGTGCCAGCAGCATTGGACTAGCCGGCTCCTACGAGCAGTACTTC.

The rearrangement uses TRBV28 and TRBJ2-2, with 14 bases that match TRBD2. The junction had 13 bases not matched to a gene; V was cut back by 4 bases and J by 3 bases. CDR3 length equals 20 residues. Per germline, CDR1 MDHEN and CDR2 SYDVKM. The CDR3 coding sequence is TGTGCCAGCAGTTCCCAGACCGGGACTAGCGGGAGACTTTACACCGGGGAGCTGTTTTTT. Encoded protein: CASSSQTGTSGRLYTGELFF.

This sequence joins TRBV15 and TRBJ2-5; D remains ambiguous. The CDR3 has 15 amino acids. Germline values: CDR1 LNHNV, CDR2 YYDKDF (reference sequence). The germline V and J ends were trimmed by 0 bases and 0 bases, with 8 bases remaining between them. The CDR3 DNA is TGTGCCACCAGCAGAGATCTGGAGTACCAAGAGACCCAGTACTTC. Protein product: CATSRDLEYQETQYF.

The chain recombines TRBV19 with TRBJ1-2, with 7 bases identical to TRBD1. J was trimmed by 8 bases and V by 4 bases; bases with no gene match: 4. The CDR3 runs to 12 residues. Germline V CDR1 and CDR2: LNHDA, SQIVND (reference sequence). The CDR3 loop reads CASSTRQGGYTF. The CDR3 nucleotides are TGTGCCAGTAGTACCAGACAGGGCGGCTACACCTTC.

This clone was picked up a small number of times. The J gene is TRBJ2-7, the V gene TRBV14, with 8 bases lining up with TRBD1. CDR3 length: 15 residues. The ends lost 1 base at V and 6 bases at J; junction bases unmatched: 8. Per the germline V gene, CDR1 is SGHDN and CDR2 is FVKESK. CDR3 in DNA: TGTGCCAGCAGCCAAGTACAGGGGGGACATGTCGAGCAGTACTTC. Its translation: CASSQVQGGHVEQYF.

The chain joins TRBV5-1 to TRBJ2-1, with 8 bases identical to TRBD1. The CDR3 has 12 amino acids. Per the germline V gene, CDR1 is SGHRS and CDR2 is YFSETQ. V shed 3 bases and J 12 bases; nucleotides not matched to a gene: 5. The CDR3 region is CASSSDRAGQFF. DNA of the CDR3: TGCGCCAGCAGCTCGGACAGGGCGGGGCAGTTCTTC.

Here the CDR3 DNA reads TGTGCCAGCAATCGCCGGACACCGAATCAGCCCCAGCATTTT. It yields the protein CASNRRTPNQPQHF. This chain joins TRBV6-5 and TRBJ1-5; TRBD1 is a possible D gene (5 bases). This CDR3 has 14 amino acids. The V gene's germline CDR1 is MNHEY and CDR2 SVGAGI. Trimming removed 7 bases from V and 4 bases from J, with 14 bases in between.

The rearrangement uses TRBV30 and TRBJ1-2; 10 bases map to TRBD1. The ends lost 1 base at V and 4 bases at J; junction bases unmatched: 3. Germline V CDR1 and CDR2: GTSNPN, SVGIG (reference sequence). The CDR3 consists of 14 residues. CDR3 DNA: TGTGCCTGGAGTGGGACAGGGGGACTCTATGGCTACACCTTC. Protein product: CAWSGTGGLYGYTF.

The chain couples TRBV9 to TRBJ2-3; D possibly corresponds to TRBD2 (5 bases). Germline assignment: CDR1 SGDLS and CDR2 YYNGEE. Trimming stripped 0 bases from V and 1 base from J, with 9 bases between. CDR3 length equals 15 residues. The DNA for the CDR3 is TGTGCCAGCAGCGTAGAGCCCGGGGGCACAGATACGCAGTATTTT. Translating gives CASSVEPGGTDTQYF. The entire variable domain, with the rest obtained from reference TRBV9 and TRBJ2-3, is as follows: DSGVTQTPKHLITATGQRVTLRCSPRSGDLSVYWYQQSLDQGLQFLIQYYNGEERAKGNILERFSAQQFPDLHSELNLSSLELGDSALYFCASSVEPGGTDTQYFGPGTRLTVL.

The chain couples TRBV4-2 to TRBJ2-3; 7 positions agree with TRBD1. Germline V gene sequence: CDR1 LGHNA, CDR2 YNFKEQ. This CDR3 has 15 residues. J was trimmed by 4 bases and V by 1 base; bases with no gene match: 5. The chain's CDR3 is CASSQVTGVADTQYF. The CDR3 nucleotides read TGTGCCAGCAGCCAAGTAACAGGGGTGGCAGATACGCAGTATTTT.

V is TRBV5-4 and J is TRBJ2-7; the D is unclear. With 0 bases removed from V and 0 bases from J, the gap between germline ends came to 4 bases. Germline V gene sequence: CDR1 SGHNT, CDR2 YYREEE (reference sequence). This CDR3 has 13 residues. This CDR3 reads CASSLGSSYEQYF. The CDR3, as DNA: TGTGCCAGCAGCTTGGGTAGCTCCTACGAGCAGTACTTC.

The rearrangement joins TRBV2 to TRBJ1-2; the D gene is possibly TRBD1 (6 bases). CDR1 SNHLY and CDR2 FYNNEI come from the germline V gene. V lost 4 bases to trimming and J lost 4 bases, with 13 bases between them. CDR3 length: 14 residues. The CDR3 bases are TGTGCCAGCAGTGCGGATGGCAGGGGCTATGGCTACACCTTC. This gives the protein CASSADGRGYGYTF.

The chain joins TRBV11-2 to TRBJ1-6, with D possibly TRBD1 on 5 matching bases. The CDR3 extends over 14 amino acids. Germline lookup yields CDR1 SGHAT and CDR2 FQNNGV. V lost 5 bases, J lost 7 bases, and 12 bases lay in between. Here the CDR3 reads CASSPGRGNSPLHF. The CDR3 bases are TGTGCCAGCAGCCCAGGACGGGGGAATTCACCCCTCCACTTT.

This chain's CDR3 is CASSLKPPGTGRYARDGYTF. CDR3 in DNA: TGTGCCAGCAGTTTAAAGCCCCCCGGGACAGGGAGATATGCCCGAGATGGCTACACCTTC. This rearrangement joins TRBV27 to TRBJ1-2; 9 nucleotides agree with TRBD1. The germline gives CDR1 MNHEY, CDR2 SMNVEV (reference sequence). The ends lost 2 bases at V and 6 bases at J; junction bases unmatched: 22. CDR3 length: 20 residues.

The rearrangement uses TRBV5-5 and TRBJ1-4, with D possibly being TRBD1 (6 bases). Trimming cost V 1 base and J 8 bases, with 12 bases left between them. The CDR3 runs 14 residues. Germline assignment: CDR1 SGHKS and CDR2 YYEKEE (reference sequence). CDR3 sequence: CASSLSQGGEKLFF. As DNA, the CDR3 is TGTGCCAGCAGCTTGTCTCAAGGGGGAGAAAAACTGTTTTTT.

The CDR3 DNA follows: TGCGCCAGCAGCCCCCATGGGGGGAACTATGGCTACACCTTC. Encoded protein: CASSPHGGNYGYTF. The rearrangement joins TRBV5-1 to TRBJ1-2; possibly TRBD1 for D (5 bases). This CDR3 comprises 14 residues. Trimming shortened V by 4 bases and J by 2 bases, and 12 bases separated the two germline ends. Germline lookup yields CDR1 SGHRS and CDR2 YFSETQ.

The chain joins TRBV5-1 to TRBJ1-4; the D gene is possibly TRBD1 (5 bases). From germline, CDR1 is SGHRS and CDR2 YFSETQ. Trimming left V 2 bases short and J 1 base short, with 12 bases between. CDR3 size: 16 residues. The CDR3 loop is CASSFSGRQTNEKLFF. In DNA, the CDR3 is TGCGCCAGCAGCTTTTCAGGGAGGCAAACTAATGAAAAACTGTTTTTT.

The V and J genes are TRBV7-2 and TRBJ1-3, with D perhaps TRBD1 (6 bases). V was trimmed by 5 bases and J by 4 bases, leaving 21 bases between them. The CDR3 runs to 17 residues. Germline V gives CDR1 SGHTA, CDR2 FQGNSA. CDR3 loop: CASSKNRGSGGGNTIYF. CDR3 sequence (DNA): TGTGCCAGCAGCAAAAATAGGGGGTCGGGGGGCGGAAACACCATATATTTT. Variable domain in full (rest from reference TRBV7-2 and TRBJ1-3): GAGVSQSPSNKVTEKGKDVELRCDPISGHTALYWYRQSLGQGLEFLIYFQGNSAPDKSGLPSDRFSAERTGGSVSTLTIQRTQQEDSAVYLCASSKNRGSGGGNTIYFGEGSWLTVV.

J is TRBJ2-2 and V is TRBV5-5; TRBD1 aligns across 9 bases. Trimming removed 5 bases from V and 4 bases from J; junction bases left unmatched: 6. This CDR3 is built from 15 residues. Germline CDR1 reads SGHKS; CDR2 reads YYEKEE (reference sequence). The CDR3 region is CASSSRTGATGELFF. The CDR3, as DNA: TGTGCCAGCAGTTCCCGGACAGGGGCCACCGGGGAGCTGTTTTTT.

This rearrangement joins TRBV27 to TRBJ2-3; 9 positions match TRBD2. Germline V CDR1 and CDR2: MNHEY, SMNVEV (reference sequence). V dropped 4 bases and J dropped 1; count of bases not matched to a gene: 3. The CDR3 has 15 residues. CDR3 amino acids: CASSSLAGRTDTQYF. In DNA, the CDR3 is TGTGCCAGCAGTTCCCTAGCGGGGCGCACAGATACGCAGTATTTT.

V gene TRBV11-2 combines with J gene TRBJ2-1; a weak D match, TRBD2 (6 bases). Trimming stripped 5 bases from V and 7 bases from J, with 21 bases between. The CDR3 is made up of 16 amino acids. CDR1 and CDR2 from the germline V gene are SGHAT and FQNNGV. CDR3 DNA sequence: TGTGCCAGCAGCCAACCTCGCGGGGCCCCGGGGAATGAGCAGTTCTTC. This translates into CASSQPRGAPGNEQFF.

This chain joins TRBV15 and TRBJ2-1, with TRBD2 matching 10 bases. The CDR3 loop spans 16 amino acids. The trim removed 1 base at V and 2 bases at J, leaving 2 bases unmatched. CDR1 and CDR2 (germline): LNHNV, YYDKDF (reference sequence). The CDR3, as DNA: TGTGCCACCAGCAGAGCAGCGGGGGGGCCCTACAATGAGCAGTTCTTC. This sequence encodes CATSRAAGGPYNEQFF.

This sequence joins TRBV27 and TRBJ2-3, with 10 bases that match TRBD1. J lost 6 bases, V lost 4 bases, and 4 bases had no gene match. The CDR3 length is 14 residues. Germline lookup yields CDR1 MNHEY and CDR2 SMNVEV (reference sequence). The CDR3 sequence is CASSWDRGKDTQYF. The CDR3 DNA is TGTGCCAGCAGTTGGGACAGGGGAAAGGATACGCAGTATTTT.

V usage is TRBV15 and J usage is TRBJ2-1, with 10 bases that match TRBD1. This CDR3 region has 19 residues. The J segment lost 5 bases and the V segment lost 1 base, leaving 14 bases of the junction unmatched. From germline, CDR1 is LNHNV and CDR2 YYDKDF (reference sequence). CDR3 bases: TGTGCCACCAGCAGAGGTAGGGGACAGGGGTTGACGAGGGACAATGAGCAGTTCTTC. This sequence encodes CATSRGRGQGLTRDNEQFF.

V gene TRBV5-4 combines with J gene TRBJ1-2, with 12 bases aligning to TRBD1. The CDR3 is 15 residues long. Germline V lookup: CDR1 SGHNT, CDR2 YYREEE (reference sequence). V dropped 3 bases and J dropped 7; count of bases not matched to a gene: 7. CDR3 loop: CASSYTGQGAVGYTF. CDR3 nucleotide sequence: TGTGCCAGCAGCTACACGGGACAGGGGGCTGTTGGCTACACCTTC.

This clone was seen only a few times. The chain employs TRBV5-1 and TRBJ1-2, with TRBD1 matching over 7 bases. Germline CDR1 and CDR2: SGHRS and YFSETQ. CDR3 size: 16 residues. Trimming removed 3 bases from V and 4 bases from J; junction bases left unmatched: 12. The CDR3 region has the DNA TGCGCCAGCAGCTCACTGACAGGGTCCAAGGGCTATGGCTACACCTTC. It specifies CASSSLTGSKGYGYTF.

The chain recombines TRBV5-1 with TRBJ1-4; a weak D match, TRBD1 (5 bases). The CDR3 loop spans 16 amino acids. Germline V lookup: CDR1 SGHRS, CDR2 YFSETQ. V was cut by 0 bases and J by 3 bases, with 12 bases left in between. CDR3 sequence (DNA): TGCGCCAGCAGCTTGGGCGGCTCGGGGGCTAATGAAAAACTGTTTTTT. Its protein is CASSLGGSGANEKLFF.

The genes are TRBV5-4 and TRBJ2-3; 8 nucleotides line up with TRBD2. V lost 1 base and J lost 4; bases outside the gene matches: 5. Germline V gene lookup returns CDR1 SGHNT and CDR2 YYREEE (reference sequence). The CDR3 consists of 15 residues. CDR3 sequence reads: CASSLRGGGADTQYF. CDR3 nucleotides: TGTGCCAGCAGCTTGCGGGGGGGAGGAGCAGATACGCAGTATTTT.